This T cell receptor (beta chain) was sequenced in a study of T cell responses to AZD1222 COVID-19 vaccine. Study-level findings and limits: Increased Spike-specific TCR breadth and depth were observed after two AZD1222 doses. Vaccine-related CD4 TCRs covered spike, predominating at 160-218 and 743-854. Regions left unmutated in variants are reportedly the target of nearly half of spike-specific TCRs. Clonal diversity was possibly underestimated, and white British individuals and females predominated among donors.

A word on this clone: Its antigen is currently unknown.

The CDR3 covers 15 residues. In germline, CDR1 is SGHRS, CDR2 YFSETQ. Trimming at V came to 7 bases and at J to 0 bases, leaving 6 bases not matched to a gene. The data were produced by immunoSEQ multiplex PCR, yet TCRdb's version contains in-frame clones alone and is incomplete. The table includes 100,000 to 150,000 clones, 85% to 90% detected once. The sequencing used peripheral blood, collected on day 0 of AZD1222 vaccination. V is TRBV5-1 and J is TRBJ1-3; the match to TRBD1 covers 8 bases. The sequence was collected from an adult in good health. The CDR3 DNA reads TGCGCCAGCGGAACCGGGACAGGCTCTGGAAACACCATATATTTT. Protein sequence: CASGTGTGSGNTIYF.